Included here is one TCR beta chain sequence, with context. Its antigen is still unknown. The data stem from a study of CD8 T cells in ankylosing spondylitis. TCRdb reprocessed the 5' RACE reads with MiXCR, giving one entry per CDR3 protein. The top ten hold over 1% of the sample, which has some 450,000 distinct CDR3 sequences, approximately 17% seen once. This CDR3 comprises 17 residues. The V gene's germline CDR1 is SGHTA and CDR2 FQGTGA. V dropped 0 bases and J dropped 2 bases, with 14 bases sitting between them. Study-level points and caveats: Existing reports had already noted some motif variants in reactive arthritis synovial fluid and blood. There was a TCR beta motif, made of fewer than 10 highly homologous variants, that appeared characteristic of ankylosing spondylitis blood. As reported, disease-linked clones showed significant enrichment in matched ankylosing spondylitis synovial fluid.

This clonotype originated in a male donor with ankylosing spondylitis. Source material: blood, either unsorted or a sorted T cell fraction (not recorded which). The chain recombines TRBV7-3 with TRBJ1-3; D not resolved. CDR3 bases: TGTGCCAGCAGCTTAACGTGGTCGAGGGTAGCTGGAAACACCATATATTTT. It yields the protein CASSLTWSRVAGNTIYF.